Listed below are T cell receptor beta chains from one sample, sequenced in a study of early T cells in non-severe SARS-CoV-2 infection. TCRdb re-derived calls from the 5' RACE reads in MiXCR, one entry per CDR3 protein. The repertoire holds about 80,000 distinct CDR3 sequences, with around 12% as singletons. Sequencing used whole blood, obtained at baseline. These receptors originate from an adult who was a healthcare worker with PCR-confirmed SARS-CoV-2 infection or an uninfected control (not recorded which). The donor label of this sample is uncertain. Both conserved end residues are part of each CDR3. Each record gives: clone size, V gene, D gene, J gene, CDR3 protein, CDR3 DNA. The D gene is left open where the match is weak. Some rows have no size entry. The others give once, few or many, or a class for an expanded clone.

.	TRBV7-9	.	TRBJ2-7	CATKSWGLSDEQYF	TGTGCCACCAAAAGTTGGGGGTTATCCGACGAGCAGTACTTC
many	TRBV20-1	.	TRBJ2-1	CSARDLPRGPYNEQFF	TGCAGTGCTAGAGACCTCCCGCGCGGGCCCTACAATGAGCAGTTCTTC
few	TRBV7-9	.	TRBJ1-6	CASSPGLKAPLHF	TGTGCCAGCAGCCCGGGACTCAAAGCACCCCTCCACTTT
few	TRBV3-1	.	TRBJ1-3	CASSQDSGNTIYF	TGTGCCAGCAGCCAAGATAGCGGAAACACCATATATTTT
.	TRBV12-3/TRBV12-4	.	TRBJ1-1	CASSFLWGNTEAFF	TGTGCCAGCAGTTTTCTGTGGGGGAACACTGAAGCTTTCTTT
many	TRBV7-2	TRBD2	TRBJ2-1	CASSPPGLGLEQFF	TGTGCCAGCAGCCCACCGGGACTAGGGCTTGAGCAGTTCTTC
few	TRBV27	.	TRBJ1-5	CASSWRGDQPQHF	TGTGCCAGCAGTTGGCGCGGGGATCAGCCCCAGCATTTT
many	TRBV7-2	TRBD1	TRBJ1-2	CASSPNRGGYGYTF	TGTGCCAGCAGCCCTAACAGGGGGGGCTATGGCTACACCTTC
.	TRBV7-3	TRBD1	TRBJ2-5	CASSSGQAEETQYF	TGTGCCAGCAGCTCCGGACAGGCGGAAGAGACCCAGTACTTC
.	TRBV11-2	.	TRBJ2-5	CASSLLQGRGETQYF	TGTGCCAGCAGCTTATTGCAGGGGCGAGGGGAGACCCAGTACTTC
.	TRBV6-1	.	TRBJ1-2	CASSEAEGPYGYTF	TGTGCCAGCAGTGAAGCGGAGGGGCCCTATGGCTACACCTTC
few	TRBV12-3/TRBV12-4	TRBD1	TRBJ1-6	CASRRGQYNSPLHF	TGTGCCAGCAGAAGGGGACAGTATAATTCACCCCTCCACTTT
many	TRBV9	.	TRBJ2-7	CASSFTEGGEQYF	TGTGCCAGCAGTTTCACCGAGGGTGGGGAGCAGTACTTC
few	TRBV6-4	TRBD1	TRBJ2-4	CASSITGGNIQYF	TGTGCCAGCAGTATTACAGGGGGCAACATTCAGTACTTC
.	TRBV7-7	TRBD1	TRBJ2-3	CASSSGQGADTQYF	TGTGCCAGCAGCTCGGGACAGGGCGCAGATACGCAGTATTTT
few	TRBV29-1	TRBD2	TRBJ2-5	CSAEGREGPRETQYF	TGCAGCGCCGAGGGCCGGGAGGGCCCTAGGGAGACCCAGTACTTC
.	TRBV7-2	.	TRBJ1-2	CASSFLGAVYGYTF	TGTGCCAGCAGCTTCCTGGGGGCAGTCTATGGCTACACCTTC
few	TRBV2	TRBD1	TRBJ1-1	CASREDRESGAFF	TGTGCCAGCAGGGAAGACAGGGAAAGTGGAGCTTTCTTT
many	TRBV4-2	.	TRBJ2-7	CASSQDRTDPRDEQYF	TGTGCCAGCAGCCAAGATCGAACGGACCCTCGTGATGAGCAGTACTTC
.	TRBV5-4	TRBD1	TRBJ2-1	CASSLAPGQGHNEQFF	TGTGCCAGCAGCTTGGCGCCGGGACAGGGACACAATGAGCAGTTCTTC
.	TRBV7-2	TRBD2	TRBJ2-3	CASSLGLAYTDTQYF	TGTGCCAGCAGCTTGGGACTAGCCTACACAGATACGCAGTATTTT
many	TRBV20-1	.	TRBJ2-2	CSAQQPIRGGPYRELFF	TGCAGTGCCCAACAGCCTATTAGGGGGGGACCCTACCGGGAGCTGTTTTTT
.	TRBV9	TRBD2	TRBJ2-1	CASRGLAGLNEQFF	TGTGCCAGCAGGGGACTAGCGGGACTCAATGAGCAGTTCTTC
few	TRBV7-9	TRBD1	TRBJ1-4	CASSPGGLTEKLFF	TGTGCCAGCAGCCCAGGGGGCTTGACTGAAAAACTGTTTTTT
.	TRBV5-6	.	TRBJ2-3	CASSPVVGDTQYF	TGTGCCAGCAGCCCCGTCGTTGGGGATACGCAGTATTTT
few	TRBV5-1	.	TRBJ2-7	CASSPTMDEQYF	TGCGCCAGCAGCCCGACAATGGACGAGCAGTACTTC
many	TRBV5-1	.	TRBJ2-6	CASSLDQLTLRANVLTF	TGCGCCAGCAGCTTGGATCAATTGACTTTGAGGGCCAACGTCCTGACTTTC
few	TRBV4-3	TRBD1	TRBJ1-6	CASSQDLSRQGWTPLHF	TGCGCCAGCAGCCAAGATCTGTCGAGACAGGGTTGGACACCCCTCCACTTT
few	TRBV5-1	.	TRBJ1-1	CASSLTATDTEAFF	TGCGCCAGCAGCCTGACAGCGACGGACACTGAAGCTTTCTTT
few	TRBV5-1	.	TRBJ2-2	CARPGPVTGELFF	TGCGCCCGTCCTGGCCCGGTGACCGGGGAGCTGTTTTTT
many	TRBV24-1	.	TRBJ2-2	CATGRGDRNTGELFF	TGTGCCACCGGTAGGGGCGACAGGAACACCGGGGAGCTGTTTTTT
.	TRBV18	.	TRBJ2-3	CASSWSTDTQYF	TGTGCCAGCTCATGGAGCACAGATACGCAGTATTTT